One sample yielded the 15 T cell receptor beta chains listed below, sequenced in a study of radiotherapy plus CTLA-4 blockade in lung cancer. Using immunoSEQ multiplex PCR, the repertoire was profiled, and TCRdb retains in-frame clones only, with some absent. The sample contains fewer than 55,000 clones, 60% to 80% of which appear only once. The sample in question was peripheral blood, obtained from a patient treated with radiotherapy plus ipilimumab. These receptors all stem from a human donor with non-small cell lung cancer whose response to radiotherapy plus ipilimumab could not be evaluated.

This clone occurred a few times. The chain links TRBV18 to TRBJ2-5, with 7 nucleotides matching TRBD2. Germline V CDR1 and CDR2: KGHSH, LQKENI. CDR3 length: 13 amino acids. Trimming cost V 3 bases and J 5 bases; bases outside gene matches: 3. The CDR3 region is CASSPGLEETQYF. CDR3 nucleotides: TGTGCCAGCTCACCTGGACTAGAGGAGACCCAGTACTTC.

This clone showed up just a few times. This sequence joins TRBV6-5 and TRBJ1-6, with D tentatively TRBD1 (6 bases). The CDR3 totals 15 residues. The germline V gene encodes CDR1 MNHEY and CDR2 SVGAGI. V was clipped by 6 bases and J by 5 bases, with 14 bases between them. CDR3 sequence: CASRPGTHNNSPLHF. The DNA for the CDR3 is TGTGCCAGCAGGCCCGGGACACATAATAATTCACCCCTCCACTTT.

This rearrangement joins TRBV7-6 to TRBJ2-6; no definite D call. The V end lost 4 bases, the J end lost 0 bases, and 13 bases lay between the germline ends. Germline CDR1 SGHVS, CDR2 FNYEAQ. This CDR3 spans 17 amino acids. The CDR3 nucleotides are TGTGCCAGCAGCTACGACACCCGAAGCTCTGGGGCCAACGTCCTGACTTTC. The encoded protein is CASSYDTRSSGANVLTF.

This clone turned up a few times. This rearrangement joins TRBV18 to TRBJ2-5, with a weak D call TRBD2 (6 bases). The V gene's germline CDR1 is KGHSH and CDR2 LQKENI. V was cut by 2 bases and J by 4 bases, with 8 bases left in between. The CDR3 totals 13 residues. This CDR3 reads CASSPAGGETQYF. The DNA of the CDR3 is TGTGCCAGCTCACCAGCCGGGGGAGAGACCCAGTACTTC.

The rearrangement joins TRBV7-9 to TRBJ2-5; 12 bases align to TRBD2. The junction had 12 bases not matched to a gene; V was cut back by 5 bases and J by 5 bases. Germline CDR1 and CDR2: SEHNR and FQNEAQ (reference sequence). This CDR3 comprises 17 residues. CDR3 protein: CASSPWTSGAGGETQYF. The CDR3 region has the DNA TGTGCCAGCAGCCCCTGGACTAGCGGGGCTGGCGGGGAGACCCAGTACTTC.

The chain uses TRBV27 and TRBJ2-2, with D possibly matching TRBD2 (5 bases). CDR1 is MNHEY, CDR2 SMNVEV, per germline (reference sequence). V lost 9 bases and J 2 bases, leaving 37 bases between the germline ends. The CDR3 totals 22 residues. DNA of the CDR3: TGTGCCAGGGACCGCAGCTCGGGGTCCCGACACCCGAACCCAAAAAACACCGGGGAGCTGTTTTTT. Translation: CARDRSSGSRHPNPKNTGELFF.

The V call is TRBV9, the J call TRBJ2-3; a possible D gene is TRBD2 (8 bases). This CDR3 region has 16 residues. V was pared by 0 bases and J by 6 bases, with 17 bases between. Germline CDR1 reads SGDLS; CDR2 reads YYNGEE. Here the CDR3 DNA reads TGTGCCAGCAGCGTAGCGGGAGGGAGGGGGCAGGATACGCAGTATTTT. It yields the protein CASSVAGGRGQDTQYF.

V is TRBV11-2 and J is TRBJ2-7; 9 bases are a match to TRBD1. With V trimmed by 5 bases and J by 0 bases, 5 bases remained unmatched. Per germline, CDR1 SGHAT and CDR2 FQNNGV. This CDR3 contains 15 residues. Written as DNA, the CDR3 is TGTGCCAGCAGCAGACAGGGGGTAAGCTCCTACGAGCAGTACTTC. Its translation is CASSRQGVSSYEQYF. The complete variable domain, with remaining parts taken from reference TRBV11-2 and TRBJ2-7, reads EAGVAQSPRYKIIEKRQSVAFWCNPISGHATLYWYQQILGQGPKLLIQFQNNGVVDDSQLPKDRFSAERLKGVDSTLKIQPAKLEDSAVYLCASSRQGVSSYEQYFGPGTRLTVT.

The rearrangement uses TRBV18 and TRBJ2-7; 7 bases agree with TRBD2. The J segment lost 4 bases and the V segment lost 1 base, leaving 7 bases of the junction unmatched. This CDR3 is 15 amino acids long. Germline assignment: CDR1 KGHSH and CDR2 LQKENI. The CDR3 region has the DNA TGTGCCAGCTCACCACAGGGAGGGCAGCCGTACGAGCAGTACTTC. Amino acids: CASSPQGGQPYEQYF.

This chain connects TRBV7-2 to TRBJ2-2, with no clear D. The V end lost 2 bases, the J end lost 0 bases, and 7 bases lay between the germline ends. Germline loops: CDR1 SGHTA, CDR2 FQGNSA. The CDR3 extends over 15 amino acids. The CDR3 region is CASSLKRSNTGELFF. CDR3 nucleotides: TGTGCCAGCAGCTTAAAACGGTCGAACACCGGGGAGCTGTTTTTT. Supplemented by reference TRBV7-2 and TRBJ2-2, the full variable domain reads GAGVSQSPSNKVTEKGKDVELRCDPISGHTALYWYRQSLGQGLEFLIYFQGNSAPDKSGLPSDRFSAERTGGSVSTLTIQRTQQEDSAVYLCASSLKRSNTGELFFGEGSRLTVL.

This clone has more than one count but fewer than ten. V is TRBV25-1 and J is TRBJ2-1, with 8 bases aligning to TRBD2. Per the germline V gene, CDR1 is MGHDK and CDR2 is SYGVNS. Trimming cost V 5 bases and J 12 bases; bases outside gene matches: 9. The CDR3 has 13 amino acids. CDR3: CASSPPIAGRQFF. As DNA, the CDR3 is TGTGCCAGCAGTCCCCCCATAGCGGGGCGGCAGTTCTTC.

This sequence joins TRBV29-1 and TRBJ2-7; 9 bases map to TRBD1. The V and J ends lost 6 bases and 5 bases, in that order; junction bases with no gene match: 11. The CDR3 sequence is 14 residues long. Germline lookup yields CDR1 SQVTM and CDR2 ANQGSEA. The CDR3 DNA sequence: TGCAGCGTGCTGGACAGGGGAACGAGCGACGAGCAGTACTTC. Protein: CSVLDRGTSDEQYF.

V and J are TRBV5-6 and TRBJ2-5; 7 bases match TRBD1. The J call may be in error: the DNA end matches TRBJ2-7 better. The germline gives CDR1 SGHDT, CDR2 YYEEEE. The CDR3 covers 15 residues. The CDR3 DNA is TGTGCCAGCAGCTTGGGGGCAGGGGGTCCCTACGAGCAGTACTTC. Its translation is CASSLGAGGPYEQYF.

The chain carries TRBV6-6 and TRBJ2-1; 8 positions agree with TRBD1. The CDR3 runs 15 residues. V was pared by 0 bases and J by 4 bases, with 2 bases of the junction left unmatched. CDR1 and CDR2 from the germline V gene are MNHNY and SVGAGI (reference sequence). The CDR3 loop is CASSYSQGAYNEQFF. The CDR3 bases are TGTGCCAGCAGTTACTCCCAGGGGGCTTACAATGAGCAGTTCTTC.

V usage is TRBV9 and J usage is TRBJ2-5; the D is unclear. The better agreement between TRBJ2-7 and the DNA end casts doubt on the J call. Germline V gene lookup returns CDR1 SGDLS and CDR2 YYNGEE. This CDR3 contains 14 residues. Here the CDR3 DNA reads TGTGCCAGCAGCGTAGAAGTAGGAGCCTACGAGCAGTACTTC. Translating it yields CASSVEVGAYEQYF.